This TCR beta chain was documented in a study of blood T cell repertoires in COVID-19. Study-level background: The cDNA or gDNA used as material had been derived from T cells, B-cell-depleted T cells, or PBMCs.

Original processing notes: Estimates of nucleated cell counts were drawn from the amplification of reference gene primers. Data came from immunoSEQ multiplex PCR; TCRdb stores just in-frame clones and leaves some out. The DNA gave D and trimming, while V, J and clone size come from that table. The sample has some 150,000 clones, approximately 88% seen once; the top ten hold roughly 2%. CDR3 size: 18 residues. Germline CDR1 SGHVS, CDR2 FQNEAQ. With 4 bases clipped from V and 2 bases from J, the junction kept 8 bases outside the gene matches. The J gene is TRBJ2-2, the V gene TRBV7-8; 12 nucleotides match TRBD2. Sequencing was performed on peripheral blood. The sequence derives from a man between 65 and 85 years old with acute or convalescent COVID-19. The CDR3 DNA reads TGTGCCAGCAGCTGGCGCGCGACTAGCGGGAGAAACACCGGGGAGCTGTTTTTT. This sequence encodes CASSWRATSGRNTGELFF.